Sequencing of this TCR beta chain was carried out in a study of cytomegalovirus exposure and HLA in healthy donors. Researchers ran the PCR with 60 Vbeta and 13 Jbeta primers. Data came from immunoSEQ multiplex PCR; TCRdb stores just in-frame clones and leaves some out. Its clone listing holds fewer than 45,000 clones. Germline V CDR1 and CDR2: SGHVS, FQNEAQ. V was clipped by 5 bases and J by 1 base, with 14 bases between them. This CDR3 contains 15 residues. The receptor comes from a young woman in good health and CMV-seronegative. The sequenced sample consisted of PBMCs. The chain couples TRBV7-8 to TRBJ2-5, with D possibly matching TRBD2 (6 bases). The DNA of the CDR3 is TGTGCCAGCAGCCTCAGTAGCGGCCGCCAAGAGACCCAGTACTTC. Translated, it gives CASSLSSGRQETQYF. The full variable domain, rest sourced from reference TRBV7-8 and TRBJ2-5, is GAGVSQSPRYKVAKRGQDVALRCDPISGHVSLFWYQQALGQGPEFLTYFQNEAQLDKSGLPSDRFFAERPEGSVSTLKIQRTQQEDSAVYLCASSLSSGRQETQYFGPGTRLLVL.